This TCR beta chain came from a study of T-cell reconstitution after alpha-beta-depleted transplantation in children. Preparation of the TCRbeta library used unique molecular identifiers. MiXCR was run by TCRdb on the PCR reads, yielding one entry per CDR3 protein. The sample contains 450,000 to 600,000 distinct CDR3 sequences, 15% to 20% of which appear only once. This clonotype has just a few counts. This material consisted of PBMCs from the stem cell graft donor, taken from the stem cell graft. The sequence was collected from a human donor who donated a stem cell graft to a child with acute lymphoblastic leukemia.

The CDR3 spells CATSRGVRTGPYF. The CDR3 DNA reads TGTGCCACCAGCAGAGGAGTGAGGACAGGGCCGTATTTT. The chain recombines TRBV15 with TRBJ1-3; 8 nucleotides agree with TRBD1. The CDR3 runs to 13 residues. CDR1 is LNHNV and CDR2 is YYDKDF in the germline V gene (reference sequence). V lost 1 base, J lost 16 bases, and 9 bases stayed unmatched. Full variable domain (missing parts from reference TRBV15 and TRBJ1-3): DAMVIQNPRYQVTQFGKPVTLSCSQTLNHNVMYWYQQKSSQAPKLLFHYYDKDFNNEADTPDNFQSRRPNTSFCFLDIRSPGLGDTAMYLCATSRGVRTGPYFGEGSWLTVV.